Listed below are T cell receptor beta chains from one sample, sequenced in a study of T-cell memory formation after mild COVID-19. Each CDR3 protein is one row after TCRdb ran MiXCR on the 5' RACE reads. The sample contains about 610,000 distinct CDR3 sequences, around 15% of which appear only once. The sample comprised PBMCs or a T cell subset sorted from them (not recorded which). The receptors here all came from an adult woman who had mild COVID-19 (a few samples of this study predate the infection). Cell type and time point are not known. The CDR3 runs from the conserved cysteine through the conserved F or W. Each record gives: clone size, V gene, J gene, D gene, CDR3 protein, CDR3 DNA. A D gene is named only where the DNA matches it firmly. Where a row states a size, it is once, few, many or the class of an expanded clone; other rows omit it.

>few|TRBV6-1|TRBJ2-2|TRBD2
CASQGAGINTGELFF
TGTGCCAGCCAAGGAGCGGGAATTAACACCGGGGAGCTGTTTTTT
>NA|TRBV6-2/TRBV6-3|TRBJ2-7|TRBD2
CASSYTPTEETSGIRYEQYF
TGTGCCAGCAGCTATACGCCAACCGAGGAGACTAGCGGGATTCGCTACGAGCAGTACTTC
>few|TRBV29-1|TRBJ1-1|NA
CSVEDPRNTEAFF
TGCAGCGTTGAAGATCCCAGGAACACTGAAGCTTTCTTT
>few|TRBV29-1|TRBJ2-1|NA
CSVRVGEQFF
TGCAGCGTTCGGGTTGGTGAGCAGTTCTTC
>few|TRBV6-2/TRBV6-3|TRBJ2-1|NA
CASRLNNEQFF
TGTGCCAGCAGGCTAAACAATGAGCAGTTCTTC
>NA|TRBV2|TRBJ2-3|NA
CASSEAARAVDTQYF
TGTGCCAGCAGTGAGGCGGCCCGAGCGGTAGATACGCAGTATTTT
>few|TRBV29-1|TRBJ1-2|NA
CSVVSADVWDGYTF
TGCAGCGTTGTCTCAGCGGACGTCTGGGATGGCTACACCTTC
>NA|TRBV6-5|TRBJ1-4|TRBD1
CASSIRGPPGEKLFF
TGTGCCAGCTCGATCAGGGGGCCCCCTGGGGAAAAACTGTTTTTT
>NA|TRBV7-2|TRBJ1-1|NA
CASSLSGTRGNTEAFF
TGTGCCAGCAGCTTGTCTGGGACAAGGGGGAACACTGAAGCTTTCTTT
>NA|TRBV30|TRBJ2-3|TRBD2
CAWIQQLAGGSPTQYF
TGTGCCTGGATTCAACAACTAGCGGGGGGGAGCCCGACGCAGTATTTT
>NA|TRBV7-9|TRBJ1-1|NA
CASSLDRASMRAFF
TGTGCCAGCAGCTTAGATCGGGCATCGATGAGGGCTTTCTTT
>NA|TRBV20-1|TRBJ1-1|TRBD1
CSARASDRGNTEAFF
TGCAGTGCTAGAGCCTCAGACAGGGGGAACACTGAAGCTTTCTTT
>many|TRBV12-3/TRBV12-4|TRBJ2-7|NA
CASSLDTIYEQYF
TGTGCCAGCAGTTTAGACACCATCTACGAGCAGTACTTC
>NA|TRBV9|TRBJ2-7|NA
CASSVDGTVNTDEQYF
TGTGCCAGCAGCGTGGACGGGACCGTTAATACCGACGAGCAGTACTTC
>many|TRBV20-1|TRBJ2-5|NA
CSAPDSTEETQYF
TGCAGTGCTCCGGACTCGACGGAGGAGACCCAGTACTTC
>NA|TRBV6-5|TRBJ2-7|TRBD1
CASSYAGQGAQYEQYF
TGTGCCAGCAGTTACGCCGGACAGGGGGCTCAATACGAGCAGTACTTC
>few|TRBV12-3/TRBV12-4|TRBJ1-2|NA
CASSLYTNYGYTF
TGTGCCAGCAGTTTGTACACCAACTATGGCTACACCTTC
>NA|TRBV27|TRBJ1-2|TRBD1
CASSYHGTGKGYTF
TGTGCCAGCAGCTATCACGGGACAGGGAAAGGCTACACCTTC
>NA|TRBV7-3|TRBJ2-1|NA
CASSPKVGTYNEQFF
TGTGCCAGCAGTCCCAAGGTCGGGACCTACAATGAGCAGTTCTTC
>NA|TRBV2|TRBJ2-1|NA
CASSHRDGSYNEQFF
TGTGCCAGCAGCCACCGGGACGGATCCTACAATGAGCAGTTCTTC
>few|TRBV19|TRBJ2-2|NA
CASRSTGRVTGELFF
TGTGCCAGTCGGTCTACAGGTCGGGTCACCGGGGAGCTGTTTTTT
>NA|TRBV4-1|TRBJ2-1|TRBD2
CASSQGGTSGSEQFF
TGCGCCAGCAGCCAAGGGGGGACTAGCGGGAGTGAGCAGTTCTTC
>NA|TRBV6-6|TRBJ2-5|NA
CASSSGREGETQYF
TGTGCCAGCAGTTCGGGCCGAGAGGGAGAGACCCAGTACTTC
>NA|TRBV7-3|TRBJ1-1|TRBD1
CASSPPRTGVNTEAFF
TGTGCCAGTTCCCCCCCAAGGACAGGAGTTAACACTGAAGCTTTCTTT
>few|TRBV9|TRBJ2-2|NA
CASSVGTGNTGELFF
TGTGCCAGCAGCGTAGGAACCGGGAACACCGGGGAGCTGTTTTTT
>NA|TRBV4-1|TRBJ2-7|NA
CASSQDIRGLYEQYF
TGCGCCAGCAGCCAAGATATAAGGGGCCTCTACGAGCAGTACTTC